Below are 9 T cell receptor beta chains sequenced from a single sample in a study of blood T cell repertoires in COVID-19. Generated by immunoSEQ multiplex PCR, the TCRdb table keeps only in-frame clones and is missing some. The sample shows roughly 250,000 clones, approximately 90% of them seen only once. The source material was PBMCs or T cells enriched from blood (not recorded which). The receptors here all came from a woman aged 35 to 49 with acute COVID-19.

The chain uses TRBV6-2 or TRBV6-3 and TRBJ2-1; 9 nucleotides line up with TRBD2. Per germline, CDR1 MNHEY and CDR2 SVGEGT. The CDR3 sequence is 18 residues long. Trimming cost V 6 bases and J 0 bases; bases outside gene matches: 12. The CDR3 DNA reads as TGTGCCAGCAGCCTCACCCGGCGGGGGGGGCCCTCCTACAATGAGCAGTTCTTC. Protein sequence: CASSLTRRGGPSYNEQFF.

This clone was seen only a few times. CDR3 region: CASSLRRTGVEETQYF. DNA of the CDR3: TGTGCCAGCTCACTCAGGAGAACAGGGGTTGAAGAGACCCAGTACTTC. The chain joins TRBV18 to TRBJ2-5, with 7 bases identical to TRBD1. Germline V gives CDR1 KGHSH, CDR2 LQKENI. CDR3 length equals 16 residues. With V trimmed by 4 bases and J by 3 bases, 11 bases remained unmatched. Full variable domain (outside the CDR3, taken from reference TRBV18 and TRBJ2-5): NAGVMQNPRHLVRRRGQEARLRCSPMKGHSHVYWYRQLPEEGLKFMVYLQKENIIDESGMPKERFSAEFPKEGPSILRIQQVVRGDSAAYFCASSLRRTGVEETQYFGPGTRLLVL.

The V call is TRBV6-5, the J call TRBJ1-2, with D tentatively TRBD1 (6 bases). V lost 11 bases to trimming and J lost 0 bases, with 13 bases between them. Germline lookup yields CDR1 MNHEY and CDR2 SVGAGI. The CDR3 covers 13 residues. The CDR3 DNA follows: TGTGCCGTTAGGGGGAATTCTAACTATGGCTACACCTTC. Amino acid sequence: CAVRGNSNYGYTF.

This chain connects TRBV7-2 to TRBJ2-7; maybe TRBD1 (6 bases). The CDR3 covers 16 residues. Germline V gene data show CDR1 as SGHTA and CDR2 as FQGNSA. V was shortened by 5 bases and J by 0 bases, with 17 bases between the two germline ends. The CDR3 spells CASSPPWGPSSYEQYF. In nucleotides, the CDR3 is TGTGCCAGCAGCCCTCCTTGGGGGCCCAGCTCCTACGAGCAGTACTTC.

The V gene is TRBV19, the J gene TRBJ1-3; D gene ambiguous. CDR1 LNHDA and CDR2 SQIVND come from the germline V gene (reference sequence). This CDR3 comprises 10 residues. V lost 7 bases and J 6 bases, leaving 4 bases between the germline ends. The CDR3 spells CASMANTIYF. For the CDR3, the DNA is TGTGCCAGTATGGCAAACACCATATATTTT. Looking up the rest from reference TRBV19 and TRBJ1-3 gives the full variable domain: DGGITQSPKYLFRKEGQNVTLSCEQNLNHDAMYWYRQDPGQGLRLIYYSQIVNDFQKGDIAEGYSVSREKKESFPLTVTSAQKNPTAFYLCASMANTIYFGEGSWLTVV.

The rearrangement joins TRBV5-1 to TRBJ1-1; D not resolved. The CDR3 contains 14 residues. The ends were cut back, 0 bases at V and 1 base at J, with 7 bases in the middle. Germline V gene lookup returns CDR1 SGHRS and CDR2 YFSETQ. CDR3 nucleotides: TGCGCCAGCAGCTTGGTAGGAGCGAACACTGAAGCTTTCTTT. Translation: CASSLVGANTEAFF.

The sample holds one count of this clone. The chain has TRBV7-2 and TRBJ2-3; TRBD2 aligns across 14 bases. The V segment lost 2 bases and the J segment 4 bases; nucleotides outside the gene matches: 5. This CDR3 has 17 residues. The V gene's germline CDR1 is SGHTA and CDR2 FQGNSA. The CDR3, as DNA: TGTGCCAGCAGCTTAAGGGGACTAGCGGGAGCGGCAGATACGCAGTATTTT. Its translation: CASSLRGLAGAADTQYF.

The count of this clone is one. This chain connects TRBV9 to TRBJ1-1; 9 nucleotides line up with TRBD1. This CDR3 spans 15 amino acids. The J segment lost 4 bases and the V segment lost 4 bases, leaving 8 bases of the junction unmatched. Per the germline V gene, CDR1 is SGDLS and CDR2 is YYNGEE. The CDR3 is CASSPGGTGITEAFF. DNA of the CDR3: TGTGCCAGCAGCCCCGGGGGGACAGGGATCACTGAAGCTTTCTTT.

The V call is TRBV18, the J call TRBJ1-6; TRBD1 matches at 9 bases. J lost 1 base, V lost 6 bases, and 10 bases had no gene match. The V gene's germline CDR1 is KGHSH and CDR2 LQKENI. This CDR3 has 18 amino acids. The CDR3 DNA is TGTGCCAGCTCGTCCACAGGGGGCGCGGGATCCTATAATTCACCCCTCCACTTT. It translates to CASSSTGGAGSYNSPLHF.